This TCR beta chain was recovered during a study of low-dose radiotherapy and immunotherapy resistance in tumors. Across the study: The schedule for Cohort 2 used 1 Gy per fraction every two weeks, which added up to 13 Gy over 26 weeks. Patients were on oral aspirin 300 mg taken daily for four cycles from cycle 1 day 1.

There are many counts of this clonotype. Noted time point: before trial treatment. V lost 3 bases, J lost 3 bases, and 5 bases stayed unmatched. CDR1 is MDHEN and CDR2 is SYDVKM in the germline V gene. The CDR3 spans 16 residues. First-strand cDNA relied on TRAV- and TRBV-specific primers spanning alpha and beta chains. The PCR that amplified TCRs ran for 15 to 25 cycles, relying on a constant-region primer and a V-primer adapter. TCRdb used MiXCR to reprocess the reads, holding one entry per CDR3 protein. The table has 80,000 to 95,000 distinct CDR3 sequences, 9.4% seen once; the top ten hold around 0.98%.

The sequenced sample was PBMCs, obtained before treatment. The gene calls are TRBV28 and TRBJ1-6, with 7 bases fitting TRBD1. The origin of this receptor is a male donor with prostate cancer. The CDR3 DNA reads TGTGCCAGCAGTTTCGGACAGGCTGTCTATAATTCACCCCTCCACTTT. It is translated as CASSFGQAVYNSPLHF.